The rows below give T cell receptor beta chains drawn from one sample of a study of long-term antiretroviral therapy in people with HIV. Libraries were prepared by immunoSEQ multiplex PCR; TCRdb keeps only in-frame clonotypes and omits some of them. This table has 25,000 to 30,000 clones, about 85% appearing once. Source: unsorted PBMCs, taken 3 years after starting antiretroviral therapy. The receptor set was obtained from a man in his forties or fifties with HIV. Both conserved end residues are part of each CDR3.

V gene | CDR3 protein
TRBV6-5 | CASSYSFFSTEAFF
TRBV2 | CASSWVYPEQYF
TRBV12-5 | CASGLDTDLKGGRGVTGELFF
TRBV10-3 | CAIRPNRGGTGSSGNTIYF
TRBV4-1 | CASSPLPGQYNEKLFF
TRBV10-1 | CASSRGRLNTEAFF
TRBV5-6 | CASSFGPGPQHF
TRBV7-9 | CASSLALYDRVDYGYTF
TRBV9 | CASSADDRFNTEAFF
TRBV5-6 | CASSLGQGGNIQYF
TRBV2 | CASSESGGDNYGYTF
TRBV29-1 | CSVGGAGTGEKLFF
TRBV7-8 | CASSPSLWGNTEAFF
TRBV19 | CASKTSGTNYGYTF
TRBV7-8 | CASSLVVAGLGTGELFF
TRBV5-1 | CASSFTRGRDTGELFF
TRBV6-5 | CASSWGQGSYEQYF
TRBV11-3 | CASSRREGADTQYF
TRBV6-1 | CASSEDYGRAQAEQFF
TRBV6-5 | CASSYSPGPHEQYF
TRBV30 | CAWSSQTEAFF
TRBV27 | CASIGNTEAFF
TRBV9 | CASSPGLHPGQQYF
TRBV6-1 | CASRYGQGYEQYF
TRBV6-1 | CASSEAGHMEVPSDYEQYF